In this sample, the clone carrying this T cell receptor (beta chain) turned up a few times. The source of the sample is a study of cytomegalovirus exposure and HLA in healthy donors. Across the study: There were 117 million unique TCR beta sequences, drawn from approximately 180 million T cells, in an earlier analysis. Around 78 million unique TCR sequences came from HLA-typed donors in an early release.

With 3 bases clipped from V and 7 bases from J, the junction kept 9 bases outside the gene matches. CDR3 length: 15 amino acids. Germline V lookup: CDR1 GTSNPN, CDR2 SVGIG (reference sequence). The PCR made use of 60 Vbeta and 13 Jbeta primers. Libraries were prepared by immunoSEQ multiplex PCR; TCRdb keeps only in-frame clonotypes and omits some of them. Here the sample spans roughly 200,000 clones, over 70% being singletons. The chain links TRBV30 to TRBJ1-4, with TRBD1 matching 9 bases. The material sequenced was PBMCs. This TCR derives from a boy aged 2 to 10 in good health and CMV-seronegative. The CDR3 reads CAWRLDGTGIEKLFF. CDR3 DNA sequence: TGTGCCTGGAGGCTCGACGGGACAGGGATTGAAAAACTGTTTTTT.